The 4 T cell receptor beta chains reported below all come from one sample, sequenced in a study of T cells in localized non-small cell lung cancer. The repertoire was sequenced with immunoSEQ multiplex PCR; TCRdb's copy has only in-frame clones and lacks some. The sample contains about 72,000 clones, approximately 84% of which appear only once. Sequenced material: peripheral blood, taken before any cancer treatment. These receptors were obtained from a female donor of 60 years or more with stage I lung adenocarcinoma.

The chain couples TRBV28 to TRBJ2-1; no firm D call. Germline-derived CDR1 and CDR2 are MDHEN and SYDVKM. V was pared by 2 bases and J by 5 bases, with 4 bases between. The CDR3 covers 12 residues. DNA of the CDR3: TGTGCCAGCAGTTTACAGAACAATGAGCAGTTCTTC. This codes for CASSLQNNEQFF.

The chain links TRBV18 to TRBJ2-5; possible D gene TRBD2, 6 bases. V dropped 5 bases and J dropped 1 base, with 11 bases sitting between them. CDR3 size: 14 residues. Per the germline V gene, CDR1 is KGHSH and CDR2 is LQKENI. This CDR3 is CASSKLAFQETQYF. The CDR3 DNA follows: TGTGCCAGCTCAAAACTAGCCTTCCAAGAGACCCAGTACTTC.

The chain recombines TRBV18 with TRBJ2-3, with 10 nucleotides matching TRBD2. Germline V gives CDR1 KGHSH, CDR2 LQKENI. The CDR3 loop spans 15 amino acids. With 0 bases clipped from V and 6 bases from J, the junction kept 3 bases outside the gene matches. The CDR3 loop is CASSPPLAGDDTQYF. The CDR3 DNA reads as TGTGCCAGCTCACCACCCCTAGCGGGAGACGATACGCAGTATTTT.

Only one count was recorded for this clone. The V and J genes are TRBV7-3 and TRBJ2-2; either TRBD1 or TRBD2 may supply D (6 bases each). This CDR3 spans 14 amino acids. Germline CDR1 and CDR2: SGHTA and FQGTGA. Trimming stripped 5 bases from V and 6 bases from J, with 13 bases between. CDR3 sequence: CASSPKGGPGELFF. As DNA, the CDR3 is TGTGCCAGCAGCCCGAAGGGGGGCCCCGGGGAGCTGTTTTTT.